The clone carrying this TCR beta chain was detected ten times or more. Its antigen remains unidentified. The source of the sample is a study of T cells in Graves' hyperthyroidism and ophthalmopathy. General study results and limits: In the blood, most expanded thyroid clonotypes above 0.001 appeared as well. From stable hyperthyroidism, ophthalmopathy was set apart by a 13 V-J model.

Amplified regions were TCR beta CDR3 sequences from RNA transcripts. TCR CDR3 underwent first-round RT-PCR with the HTBI primer set. MiXCR, run by TCRdb on the multiplex PCR reads, gives a single entry per CDR3 protein. The sample has about 500,000 distinct CDR3 sequences, approximately 15% seen once; the top ten hold 15% to 20%. V gave up 0 bases and J gave up 9 bases; unmatched junction bases: 7. This CDR3 region has 16 residues. It was 10 ml of fresh peripheral blood that supplied the PBMCs. Sequencing was done on a sample of blood. This TCR was recovered from a woman younger than 30 with Graves' hyperthyroidism. The genes are TRBV12-3 or TRBV12-4 and TRBJ2-1; 11 bases match TRBD2. CDR3 nucleotide sequence: TGTGCCAGCAGTTTAGCGCAGCTAGCGGGGGGAAGTGAGCAGTTCTTC. Its translation: CASSLAQLAGGSEQFF.